Following are 29 T cell receptor beta chains from one sample sequenced in a study of molecular identifiers for immune sequencing clone quantification. Each CDR3 protein gets one entry after TCRdb re-called the PCR reads with MiXCR. Among tens of thousands of distinct CDR3 sequences listed, about a sixth were seen once. Sequencing was performed on naive CD8+ T cells from blood, with Jurkat cell RNA spiked in. The subset denotes: FACS-sorted CD8+CD4-CCR7+CD45RA+ naive T cells. All receptors come from a human donor in good health. Some libraries in this study had Jurkat cell RNA spiked in.

Regarding this clonotype: This may be a read error, as it is one base from a much larger clone. This chain links TRBV24-1 with TRBJ2-1, with TRBD2 matching over 8 bases. Germline CDR1 KGHDR, CDR2 SFDVKD. V trimming: 5 bases; J trimming: 10 bases; junction bases outside the gene matches: 12. The CDR3 is made up of 15 amino acids. The chain's CDR3 is CATSVSGPAGVEQFF. The CDR3 region has the DNA TGTGCCACCAGTGTCTCGGGACCAGCGGGAGTGGAGCAGTTCTTC.

This clonotype was detected many times. The V and J genes are TRBV27 and TRBJ2-7; D unclear. The CDR3 is 14 residues long. Trimming stripped 3 bases from V and 1 base from J, with 10 bases between. Germline V lookup: CDR1 MNHEY, CDR2 SMNVEV (reference sequence). CDR3 sequence reads: CASSLVGLSYEQYF. CDR3 bases: TGTGCCAGCAGTTTGGTTGGTCTGTCCTACGAGCAGTACTTC.

Only one count was recorded for this clonotype. Given a much more abundant clone one base away, this may be a read error. The chain has TRBV5-8 and TRBJ2-7; 9 nucleotides match TRBD2. The ends lost 1 base at V and 3 bases at J; junction bases unmatched: 14. CDR1 is SGHTS and CDR2 is YDEGEE in the germline V gene. This CDR3 contains 18 residues. The CDR3 DNA reads TGTGCCAGCAGCTTGTCAAGGCGGGAGGGTACTGTCCTCTACGAGCAGTACTTC. Translation gives CASSLSRREGTVLYEQYF.

The J gene is TRBJ2-1, the V gene TRBV7-9, with D unclear. The CDR3 totals 13 residues. Trimming left V 1 base short and J 8 bases short, with 9 bases between. Germline V gives CDR1 SEHNR, CDR2 FQNEAQ (reference sequence). CDR3 bases: TGTGCCAGCAGCTTAGGAGTGGGATATGAGCAGTTCTTC. This gives the protein CASSLGVGYEQFF.

CDR3 sequence reads: CASSLSRQGPNTEAFF. The CDR3 region has the DNA TGTGCCAGCAGCTTAAGTCGACAGGGGCCTAACACTGAAGCTTTCTTT. The chain links TRBV11-2 to TRBJ1-1, with 8 bases that match TRBD1. CDR1 is SGHAT and CDR2 is FQNNGV in the germline V gene. J gave up 2 bases and V 2 bases, and 7 bases lay outside the gene matches. The CDR3 length is 16 residues.

Notes on this clonotype: Lacking the conserved final phenylalanine or tryptophan, this CDR3 likely reflects a read error. The V and J genes are TRBV29-1 and TRBJ2-1; 8 bases align to TRBD1. J gave up 5 bases and V 6 bases, and 12 bases lay outside the gene matches. This CDR3 region has 15 residues. The germline CDR1 and CDR2 sequences are SQVTM and ANQGSEA. The CDR3 loop reads CSVHWWDRRNNEQFL. CDR3 in DNA: TGCAGCGTGCATTGGTGGGACAGGCGAAACAATGAGCAGTTCCTC.

This clonotype was recorded many times. V usage is TRBV19 and J usage is TRBJ1-5; unclear D gene. Trimming pared 3 bases from V and 1 base from J, leaving 10 bases between. Germline V lookup: CDR1 LNHDA, CDR2 SQIVND (reference sequence). The CDR3 is made up of 15 amino acids. CDR3: CASSMFRSSNQPQHF. The CDR3 DNA sequence: TGTGCCAGTAGTATGTTCAGGTCGAGCAATCAGCCCCAGCATTTT.

Details on this clonotype: This clone may be a read error of a much larger clone one base away. The rearrangement joins TRBV5-1 to TRBJ2-7; 10 positions match TRBD1. This CDR3 has 18 amino acids. Looked up from germline, CDR1 is SGHRS and CDR2 is YFSETQ. CDR3 region: CASSLAGTGDLSSYEQHF. The CDR3 DNA reads TGCGCCAGCAGCTTGGCCGGGACAGGGGACCTAAGCTCCTACGAGCAGCACTTC.

This clonotype was detected many times. This chain uses TRBV7-6 with TRBJ2-3, with 7 bases aligning to TRBD1. The CDR3 is 16 amino acids. V shed 8 bases and J 6 bases; nucleotides not matched to a gene: 17. Germline V lookup: CDR1 SGHVS, CDR2 FNYEAQ. The CDR3 region is CASLKGTDNTMDTQYF. The CDR3 DNA follows: TGTGCCAGCCTTAAGGGGACAGATAATACCATGGATACGCAGTATTTT. Based on the CDR3 plus reference TRBV7-6 and TRBJ2-3, the full variable domain is GAGVSQSPRYKVTKRGQDVALRCDPISGHVSLYWYRQALGQGPEFLTYFNYEAQQDKSGLPNDRFSAERPEGSISTLTIQRTEQRDSAMYRCASLKGTDNTMDTQYFGPGTRLTVL.

This clonotype came up many times. The rearrangement joins TRBV4-1 to TRBJ2-7; D ambiguous. The V and J ends lost 1 base and 2 bases respectively, with 6 bases between them. The CDR3 loop spans 13 amino acids. Per germline, CDR1 MGHRA and CDR2 YSYEKL. CDR3 DNA sequence: TGCGCCAGCAGCCAAGCCCTAACCTACGAGCAGTACTTC. Its protein product is CASSQALTYEQYF.

Ten or more counts support this clonotype. The chain carries TRBV7-8 and TRBJ1-5, with TRBD1 identical over 10 bases. Germline V lookup: CDR1 SGHVS, CDR2 FQNEAQ. This CDR3 has 14 residues. The trim removed 5 bases at V and 7 bases at J, leaving 5 bases unmatched. Here the CDR3 DNA reads TGTGCCAGCAGCGCCGGGACAGGGGCCCAGCCCCAGCATTTT. This gives the protein CASSAGTGAQPQHF.

In the case of this clonotype: This may arise from a read error, as a much more abundant clone is one base away. V gene TRBV12-5 combines with J gene TRBJ2-2; D is unclear. The CDR3 extends over 15 amino acids. Trimming left V 1 base short and J 4 bases short, with 10 bases between. Germline V gene lookup returns CDR1 LGHNT and CDR2 FRNRAP. The chain's CDR3 is CASGLGYSSTGELFF. CDR3 bases: TGTGCTAGTGGTTTGGGCTATTCGAGCACCGGGGAGCTGTTTTTT.

This clonotype was counted between two and nine times. The chain carries TRBV2 and TRBJ2-1; 10 nucleotides line up with TRBD2. The trim removed 10 bases at V and 8 bases at J, leaving 11 bases unmatched. The CDR3 spans 14 residues. Per the germline V gene, CDR1 is SNHLY and CDR2 is FYNNEI. The CDR3 reads CANGGTSVGDEQFF. The CDR3 nucleotides read TGTGCCAACGGAGGGACTAGCGTCGGGGATGAGCAGTTCTTC.

Turning to this clonotype: It may be a read error: a sequence one base away is much more abundant. The DNA of the CDR3 is TGTGCCAGCAGCTTAGACACACTTAACTACGAGCAGTGCTTC. It encodes CASSLDTLNYEQCF. J is TRBJ2-7 and V is TRBV7-9, with no clear D. The CDR3 runs 14 residues. The germline CDR1 and CDR2 sequences are SEHNR and FQNEAQ (reference sequence).

The chain combines TRBV7-9 with TRBJ1-3; D gene ambiguous. V was cut by 1 base and J by 0 bases, with 7 bases left in between. The CDR3 loop spans 15 amino acids. The germline CDR1 and CDR2 sequences are SEHNR and FQNEAQ (reference sequence). CDR3 residues: CASSLDGNSGNTIYF. The CDR3 bases are TGTGCCAGCAGCTTAGACGGGAACTCTGGAAACACCATATATTTT. The whole variable domain, filled in from reference TRBV7-9 and TRBJ1-3, reads DTGVSQNPRHKITKRGQNVTFRCDPISEHNRLYWYRQTLGQGPEFLTYFQNEAQLEKSRLLSDRFSAERPKGSFSTLEIQRTEQGDSAMYLCASSLDGNSGNTIYFGEGSWLTVV.

Turning to this clonotype: One base away lies a much larger clone, so this may be a sequencing read error. The J gene is TRBJ2-3, the V gene TRBV19, with D uncertain. The length of the CDR3 is 13 residues. Germline values: CDR1 LNHDA, CDR2 SQIVND (reference sequence). The CDR3 loop reads CASSIDVADAQYF. The CDR3 region has the DNA TGTGCCAGTAGTATAGACGTGGCAGATGCGCAGTATTTT.

In its sample, this clonotype was seen once. A read error may produce the germline difference seen at one junction end. The rearrangement links TRBV5-3 to TRBJ1-1, with 8 bases matching TRBD1. TRBV5-3 is treated as an ORF (open reading frame) with a function not yet certain. The CDR3 is 15 amino acids. The chain's CDR3 is CTRSWRTGGRTEAFF. DNA for the CDR3: TGTACCAGAAGCTGGCGAACAGGGGGACGCACTGAAGCTTTCTTT.

The table lists this clonotype with a few counts. The V gene is TRBV3-1, the J gene TRBJ1-2, with D perhaps matching TRBD1 (6 bases). The CDR3 is made up of 16 amino acids. Germline values: CDR1 LGHDT, CDR2 YNNKEL (reference sequence). Trimming cost V 0 bases and J 7 bases, with 18 bases left between them. Written as DNA, the CDR3 is TGTGCCAGCAGCCAAGATCTCTACAGGGCGGCTCGTGGCTACACCTTC. Translated, it gives CASSQDLYRAARGYTF.

To note about this clonotype: Possible read error: a much larger clone is one base away. The chain links TRBV11-3 to TRBJ2-1, with a weak D call TRBD1 (6 bases). The CDR3 contains 13 residues. Germline V CDR1 and CDR2: SGHNT, YENEEA. Trimming shortened V by 8 bases and J by 6 bases, and 14 bases separated the two germline ends. CDR3 nucleotides: TGTGCCAGCGAAGTTGGGGGCCGCAATGAGCAGTTCTTC. It encodes CASEVGGRNEQFF.

Points on this clonotype: A much larger clone differs from this one at a single base, so this may be a read error. The chain uses TRBV10-3 and TRBJ2-1; 8 bases align to TRBD2. Germline CDR1 and CDR2: ENHRY and SYGVKD. This CDR3 has 13 residues. The CDR3 sequence: CVISGGDYNEQFF. CDR3 DNA: TGTGTCATCTCGGGGGGGGACTACAATGAGCAGTTCTTC.

This clonotype has a count of ten or more. The V and J genes are TRBV28 and TRBJ1-1, with D maybe TRBD1 (5 bases). The germline V and J ends were trimmed by 7 bases and 5 bases, with 14 bases remaining between them. The CDR3 covers 13 residues. CDR1 and CDR2 (germline): MDHEN, SYDVKM. The CDR3 nucleotides read TGTGCCAGCATCCCCTGGGGGGGAACTGAAGCTTTCTTT. Its translation is CASIPWGGTEAFF.

This clonotype came up many times. The chain's CDR3 is CASSPSTRDTQYF. As DNA, the CDR3 is TGTGCCAGCAGCCCCTCGACACGTGATACGCAGTATTTT. The chain joins TRBV7-3 to TRBJ2-3; D remains ambiguous. The CDR3 has 13 amino acids. The germline CDR1 and CDR2 sequences are SGHTA and FQGTGA. The V gene lost 5 bases and the J gene lost 6 bases, with 12 bases spanning the gap.

J is TRBJ2-1 and V is TRBV13, with 7 bases fitting TRBD2. V dropped 5 bases and J dropped 8; count of bases not matched to a gene: 15. Germline CDR1 is PRHDT and CDR2 is FYEKMQ (reference sequence). This CDR3 has 16 amino acids. In DNA form, the CDR3 reads TGTGCCAGCAGCCACGGGACTACCGCTTGGGACGATGAGCAGTTCTTC. Translation gives CASSHGTTAWDDEQFF.

This clonotype was detected many times. The chain links TRBV24-1 to TRBJ1-1; the D is unclear. Trimming removed 6 bases at V and 1 base at J, with 14 bases between. Per the germline V gene, CDR1 is KGHDR and CDR2 is SFDVKD. This CDR3 spans 15 amino acids. CDR3 protein: CATSPSGVKNTEAFF. The CDR3 region has the DNA TGTGCCACCAGTCCGTCGGGAGTGAAGAACACTGAAGCTTTCTTT.

On this clonotype itself: One junction end does not reproduce the germline sequence, and a read error may be involved. The chain has TRBV6-2 or TRBV6-3 and TRBJ1-5; tentative D call: TRBD1 (6 bases). The CDR3 consists of 15 residues. Germline CDR1 is MNHEY and CDR2 is SVGEGT. The CDR3 loop reads CVSRRQVEGNQPQHF. The CDR3 DNA sequence: TGTGTCAGCAGACGACAGGTGGAGGGCAATCAGCCCCAGCATTTT.

A remark on this clonotype: A much bigger clone sits one base away, suggesting this may be a read error. This sequence joins TRBV4-1 and TRBJ2-3; TRBD2 matches at 8 bases. CDR1 is MGHRA and CDR2 is YSYEKL in the germline V gene. The CDR3 sequence is 17 residues long. The ends lost 0 bases at V and 4 bases at J; junction bases unmatched: 9. The CDR3 reads CASSQDLSGSTSDTQYF. The CDR3 region has the DNA TGCGCCAGCAGCCAAGACCTAAGCGGGAGCACGTCAGATACGCAGTATTTT.

This clonotype was seen ten or more times. The DNA for the CDR3 is TGTGCCTGGAGCCAGCTCAGCGGGAGTTACGATACGCAGTATTTT. This gives the protein CAWSQLSGSYDTQYF. The rearrangement links TRBV30 to TRBJ2-3; 8 positions match TRBD2. The germline V gene has CDR1 GTSNPN and CDR2 SVGIG (reference sequence). V was clipped by 3 bases and J by 6 bases; unmatched bases: 11. There are 15 residues in the CDR3.

The genes are TRBV7-9 and TRBJ2-7, with 9 nucleotides matching TRBD2. The germline V gene has CDR1 SEHNR and CDR2 FQNEAQ (reference sequence). The CDR3 length is 14 residues. The V and J ends lost 1 base and 4 bases, in that order; junction bases with no gene match: 2. The CDR3: CASSLGGLAYEQYF. The DNA of the CDR3 is TGTGCCAGCAGCTTAGGGGGACTAGCTTACGAGCAGTACTTC.

In regard to this clonotype: A read error is possible here, since a much larger clone lies one base away. This rearrangement joins TRBV7-9 to TRBJ1-3, with D perhaps matching TRBD1 (5 bases). With 1 base removed from V and 2 bases from J, the gap between germline ends came to 12 bases. This CDR3 region has 16 residues. The germline CDR1 and CDR2 sequences are SEHNR and FQNEAQ (reference sequence). CDR3 sequence (DNA): TGTGCCAGCAGCTTAGGGGGGACTCTCACTGGAAACACCATATATTTT. Amino acid sequence: CASSLGGTLTGNTIYF.